This T cell receptor (beta chain) was recorded in a study of T-cell reconstitution after alpha-beta-depleted transplantation in children. Unique molecular identifiers were incorporated during preparation of the TCRbeta library. TCRdb ran MiXCR on the PCR reads and lists one entry per CDR3 protein. The table has about 400,000 distinct CDR3 sequences, about a fifth seen once; the top ten hold approximately 3.9%. This clonotype has at least ten counts. This CDR3 is built from 16 residues. In germline, CDR1 is SGHRS, CDR2 YFSETQ. V was pared by 0 bases and J by 0 bases, with 10 bases between. This sequence joins TRBV5-1 and TRBJ2-1; D possibly matches TRBD1 or TRBD2 (5 bases each). The source of this sequence is a human donor who donated a stem cell graft to a child with acute myeloid leukemia. This material consisted of PBMCs from the stem cell graft donor, taken from the stem cell graft. The CDR3 region has the DNA TGCGCCAGCAGCTTGGCCTGGGGGAGCTCCTACAATGAGCAGTTCTTC. This encodes CASSLAWGSSYNEQFF.